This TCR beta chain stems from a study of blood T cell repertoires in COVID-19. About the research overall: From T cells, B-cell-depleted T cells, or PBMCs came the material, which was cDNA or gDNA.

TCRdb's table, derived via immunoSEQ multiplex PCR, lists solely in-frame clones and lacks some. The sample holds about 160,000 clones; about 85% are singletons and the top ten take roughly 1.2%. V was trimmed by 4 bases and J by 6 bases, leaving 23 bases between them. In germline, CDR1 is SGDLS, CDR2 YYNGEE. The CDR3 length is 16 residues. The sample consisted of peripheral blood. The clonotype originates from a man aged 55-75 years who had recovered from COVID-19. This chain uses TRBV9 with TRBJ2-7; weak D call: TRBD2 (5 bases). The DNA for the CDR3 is TGTGCCAGCAGCCCCCAGACGGGCGCCGGGGTGATCGAGCAGTACTTC. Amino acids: CASSPQTGAGVIEQYF.